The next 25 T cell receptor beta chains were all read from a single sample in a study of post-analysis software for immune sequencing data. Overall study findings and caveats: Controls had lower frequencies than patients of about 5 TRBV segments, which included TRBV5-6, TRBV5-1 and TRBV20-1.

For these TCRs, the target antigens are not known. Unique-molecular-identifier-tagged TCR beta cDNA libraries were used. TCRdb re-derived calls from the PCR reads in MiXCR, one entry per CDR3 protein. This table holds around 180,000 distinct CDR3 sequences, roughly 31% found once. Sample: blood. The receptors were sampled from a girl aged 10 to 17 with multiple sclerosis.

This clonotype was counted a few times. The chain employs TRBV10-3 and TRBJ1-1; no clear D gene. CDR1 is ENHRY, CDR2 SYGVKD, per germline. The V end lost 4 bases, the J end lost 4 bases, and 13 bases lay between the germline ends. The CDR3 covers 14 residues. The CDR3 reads CAISVEGKGTEAFF. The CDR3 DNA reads TGTGCCATCAGTGTCGAAGGGAAGGGCACTGAAGCTTTCTTT.

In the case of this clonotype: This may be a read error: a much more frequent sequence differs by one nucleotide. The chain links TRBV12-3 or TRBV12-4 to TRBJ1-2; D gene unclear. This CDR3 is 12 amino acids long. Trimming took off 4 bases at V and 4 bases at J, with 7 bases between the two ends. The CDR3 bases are TGTGCCAGCAGTTCGCAGACCTATGGCTACACCTTC. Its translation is CASSSQTYGYTF.

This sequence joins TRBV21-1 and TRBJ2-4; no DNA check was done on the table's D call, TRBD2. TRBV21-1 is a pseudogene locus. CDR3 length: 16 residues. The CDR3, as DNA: TGTGCCAGCAGCAAAGCAGTAGCGGGTGGTATGAACATTCAGTACTTC. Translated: CASSKAVAGGMNIQYF.

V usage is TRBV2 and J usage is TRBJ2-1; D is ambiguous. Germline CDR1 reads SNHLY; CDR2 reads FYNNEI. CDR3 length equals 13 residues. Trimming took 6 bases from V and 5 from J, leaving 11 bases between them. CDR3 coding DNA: TGTGCCAGCAGAGCCAGCGCGAACAATGAGCAGTTCTTC. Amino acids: CASRASANNEQFF.

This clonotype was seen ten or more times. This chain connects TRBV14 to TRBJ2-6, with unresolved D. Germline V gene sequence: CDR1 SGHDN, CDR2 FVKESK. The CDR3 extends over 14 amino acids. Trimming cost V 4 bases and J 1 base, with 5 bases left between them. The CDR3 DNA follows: TGTGCCAGCAGCCGGTTTTCTGGGGCCAACGTCCTGACTTTC. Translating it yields CASSRFSGANVLTF.

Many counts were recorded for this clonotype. The CDR3 region is CASSFSRTGYNEQFF. The CDR3 nucleotides read TGTGCCAGCAGCTTCTCCCGGACGGGGTACAATGAGCAGTTCTTC. The rearrangement joins TRBV11-2 to TRBJ2-1, with D possibly matching TRBD2 (5 bases). Germline loops: CDR1 SGHAT, CDR2 FQNNGV. V shed 3 bases and J shed 4 bases, with 13 bases lying between them. The CDR3 is 15 residues long. Full variable domain (remainder filled in from reference TRBV11-2 and TRBJ2-1): EAGVAQSPRYKIIEKRQSVAFWCNPISGHATLYWYQQILGQGPKLLIQFQNNGVVDDSQLPKDRFSAERLKGVDSTLKIQPAKLEDSAVYLCASSFSRTGYNEQFFGPGTRLTVL.

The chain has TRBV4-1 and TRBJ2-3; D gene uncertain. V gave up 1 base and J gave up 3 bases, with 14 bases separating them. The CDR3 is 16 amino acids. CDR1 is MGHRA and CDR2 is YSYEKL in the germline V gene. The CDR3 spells CASSQVDLLVTDTQYF. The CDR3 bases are TGCGCCAGCAGCCAAGTAGACCTACTGGTGACAGATACGCAGTATTTT.

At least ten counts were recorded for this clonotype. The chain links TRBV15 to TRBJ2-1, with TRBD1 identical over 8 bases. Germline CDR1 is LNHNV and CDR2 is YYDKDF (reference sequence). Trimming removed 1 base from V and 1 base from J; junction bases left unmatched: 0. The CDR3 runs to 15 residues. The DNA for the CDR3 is TGTGCCACCAGCAGAGGGACAGGGTCCTACAATGAGCAGTTCTTC. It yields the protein CATSRGTGSYNEQFF.

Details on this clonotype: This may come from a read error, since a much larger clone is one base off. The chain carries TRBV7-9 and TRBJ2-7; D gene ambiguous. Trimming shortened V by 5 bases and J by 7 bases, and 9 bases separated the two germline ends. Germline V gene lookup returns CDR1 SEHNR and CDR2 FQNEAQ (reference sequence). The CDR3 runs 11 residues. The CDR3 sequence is CASSPSWEQYF. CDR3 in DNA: TGTGCCAGCAGCCCCTCCTGGGAGCAGTACTTC.

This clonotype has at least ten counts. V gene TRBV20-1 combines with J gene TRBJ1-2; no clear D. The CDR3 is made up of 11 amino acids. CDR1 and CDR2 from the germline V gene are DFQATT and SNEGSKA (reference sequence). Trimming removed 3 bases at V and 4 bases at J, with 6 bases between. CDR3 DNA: TGCAGTGCTAGCACGGGCTATGGCTACACCTTC. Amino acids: CSASTGYGYTF.

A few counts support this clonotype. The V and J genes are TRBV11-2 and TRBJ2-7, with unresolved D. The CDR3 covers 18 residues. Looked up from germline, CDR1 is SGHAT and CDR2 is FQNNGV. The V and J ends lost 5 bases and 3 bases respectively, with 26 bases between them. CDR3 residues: CASSRTHLGSQVIYEQYF. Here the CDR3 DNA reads TGTGCCAGCAGCCGAACCCATCTCGGGTCCCAAGTTATCTACGAGCAGTACTTC.

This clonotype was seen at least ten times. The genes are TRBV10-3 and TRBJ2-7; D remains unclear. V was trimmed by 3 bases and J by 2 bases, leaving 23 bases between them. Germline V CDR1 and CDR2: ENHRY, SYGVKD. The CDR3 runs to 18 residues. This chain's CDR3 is CAISDSLPGELRPYEQYF. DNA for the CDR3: TGTGCCATCAGTGACTCCCTACCCGGAGAGCTCCGACCCTACGAGCAGTACTTC.

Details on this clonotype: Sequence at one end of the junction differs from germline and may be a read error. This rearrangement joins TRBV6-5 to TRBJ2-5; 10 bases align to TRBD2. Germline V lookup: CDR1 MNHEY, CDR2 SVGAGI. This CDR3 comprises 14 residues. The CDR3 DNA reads TGTGTCAGCAGTTACGGACTAGCGGATAATGAGCAGTACTTC. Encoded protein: CVSSYGLADNEQYF.

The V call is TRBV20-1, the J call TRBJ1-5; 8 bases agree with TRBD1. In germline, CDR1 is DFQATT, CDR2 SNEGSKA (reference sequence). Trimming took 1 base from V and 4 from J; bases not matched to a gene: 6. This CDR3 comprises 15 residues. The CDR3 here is CSARGGQGENQPQHF. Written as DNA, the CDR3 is TGCAGTGCTAGAGGTGGACAGGGCGAAAATCAGCCCCAGCATTTT.

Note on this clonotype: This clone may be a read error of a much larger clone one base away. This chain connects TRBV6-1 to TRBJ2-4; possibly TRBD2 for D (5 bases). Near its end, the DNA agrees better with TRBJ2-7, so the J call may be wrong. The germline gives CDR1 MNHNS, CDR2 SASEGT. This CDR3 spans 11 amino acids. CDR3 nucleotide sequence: TGTGCCAGCGGGAGCTCCTGCGAGCAGTACTTC. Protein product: CASGSSCEQYF.

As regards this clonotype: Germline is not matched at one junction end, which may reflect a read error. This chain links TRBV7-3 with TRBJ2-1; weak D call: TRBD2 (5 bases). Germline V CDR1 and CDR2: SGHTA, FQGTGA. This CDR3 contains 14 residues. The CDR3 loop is CVSSYLTRTNEQFF. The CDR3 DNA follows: TGTGTCAGCAGCTACCTCACTAGGACCAATGAGCAGTTCTTC. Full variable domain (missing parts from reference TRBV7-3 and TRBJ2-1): GAGVSQTPSNKVTEKGKYVELRCDPISGHTALYWYRQSLGQGPEFLIYFQGTGAADDSGLPNDRFFAVRPEGSVSTLKIQRTERGDSAVYLCVSSYLTRTNEQFFGPGTRLTVL.

The CDR3 DNA is TGCGCCAGCAGCTTGGGACCCGCAGGGACCAACTACGAGCAGTACTTC. Its translation is CASSLGPAGTNYEQYF. The rearrangement uses TRBV5-1 and TRBJ2-7; either TRBD1 or TRBD2 may supply D (5 bases each). In germline, CDR1 is SGHRS, CDR2 YFSETQ. V was cut by 0 bases and J by 3 bases, with 16 bases left in between. The length of the CDR3 is 16 residues.

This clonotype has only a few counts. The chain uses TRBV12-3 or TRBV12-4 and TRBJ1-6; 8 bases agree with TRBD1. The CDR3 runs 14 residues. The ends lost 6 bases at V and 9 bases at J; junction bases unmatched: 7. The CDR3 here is CASSLTGVGSPLHF. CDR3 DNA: TGTGCCAGCAGCCTGACAGGGGTTGGTTCACCCCTCCACTTT.

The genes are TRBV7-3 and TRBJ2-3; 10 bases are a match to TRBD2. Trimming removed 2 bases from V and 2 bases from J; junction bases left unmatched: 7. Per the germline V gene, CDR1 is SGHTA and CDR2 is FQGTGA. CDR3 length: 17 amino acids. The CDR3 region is CASSLLAGAPPTDTQYF. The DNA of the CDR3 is TGTGCCAGCAGCTTACTAGCGGGAGCGCCCCCCACAGATACGCAGTATTTT. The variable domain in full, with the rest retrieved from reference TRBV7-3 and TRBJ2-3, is GAGVSQTPSNKVTEKGKYVELRCDPISGHTALYWYRQSLGQGPEFLIYFQGTGAADDSGLPNDRFFAVRPEGSVSTLKIQRTERGDSAVYLCASSLLAGAPPTDTQYFGPGTRLTVL.

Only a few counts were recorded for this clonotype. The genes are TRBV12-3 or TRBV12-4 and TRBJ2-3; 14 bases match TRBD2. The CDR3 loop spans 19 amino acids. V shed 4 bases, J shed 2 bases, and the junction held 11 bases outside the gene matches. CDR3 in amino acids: CASSSTGLAGGLFTDTQYF. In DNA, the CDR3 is TGTGCCAGCAGTTCCACCGGACTAGCGGGAGGCCTTTTCACAGATACGCAGTATTTT.

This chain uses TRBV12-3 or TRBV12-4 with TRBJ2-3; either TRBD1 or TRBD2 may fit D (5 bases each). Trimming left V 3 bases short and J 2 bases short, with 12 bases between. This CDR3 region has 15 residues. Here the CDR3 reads CASSFGDAVTDTQYF. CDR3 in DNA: TGTGCCAGCAGTTTCGGGGACGCCGTCACAGATACGCAGTATTTT.

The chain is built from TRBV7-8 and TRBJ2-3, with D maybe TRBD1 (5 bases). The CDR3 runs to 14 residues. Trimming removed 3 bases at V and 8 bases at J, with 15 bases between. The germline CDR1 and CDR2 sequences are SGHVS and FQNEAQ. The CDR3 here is CASSLGPSAGTQYF. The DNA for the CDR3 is TGTGCCAGCAGCTTGGGGCCCTCGGCCGGTACGCAGTATTTT.

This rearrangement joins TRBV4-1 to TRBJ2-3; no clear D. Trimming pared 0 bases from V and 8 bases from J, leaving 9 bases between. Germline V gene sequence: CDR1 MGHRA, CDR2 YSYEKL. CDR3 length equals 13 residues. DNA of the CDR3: TGCGCCAGCAGCCAAGAAGAAGCAGGTACGCAGTATTTT. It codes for CASSQEEAGTQYF.

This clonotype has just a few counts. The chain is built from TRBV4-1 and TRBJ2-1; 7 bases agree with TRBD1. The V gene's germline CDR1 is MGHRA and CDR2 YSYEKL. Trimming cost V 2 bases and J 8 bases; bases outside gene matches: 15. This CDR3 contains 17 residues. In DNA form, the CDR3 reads TGCGCCAGCAGCCAAATCACTATTACAGGGGCCGGGGATGAGCAGTTCTTC. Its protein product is CASSQITITGAGDEQFF.

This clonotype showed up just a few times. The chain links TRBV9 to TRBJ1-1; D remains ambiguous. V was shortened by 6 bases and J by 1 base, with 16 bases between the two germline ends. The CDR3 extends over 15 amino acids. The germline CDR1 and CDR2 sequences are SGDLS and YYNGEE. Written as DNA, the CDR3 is TGTGCCAGCATATTCCTAGACACGGGGAACACTGAAGCTTTCTTT. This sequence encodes CASIFLDTGNTEAFF. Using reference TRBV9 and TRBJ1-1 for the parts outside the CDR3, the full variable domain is DSGVTQTPKHLITATGQRVTLRCSPRSGDLSVYWYQQSLDQGLQFLIQYYNGEERAKGNILERFSAQQFPDLHSELNLSSLELGDSALYFCASIFLDTGNTEAFFGQGTRLTVV.